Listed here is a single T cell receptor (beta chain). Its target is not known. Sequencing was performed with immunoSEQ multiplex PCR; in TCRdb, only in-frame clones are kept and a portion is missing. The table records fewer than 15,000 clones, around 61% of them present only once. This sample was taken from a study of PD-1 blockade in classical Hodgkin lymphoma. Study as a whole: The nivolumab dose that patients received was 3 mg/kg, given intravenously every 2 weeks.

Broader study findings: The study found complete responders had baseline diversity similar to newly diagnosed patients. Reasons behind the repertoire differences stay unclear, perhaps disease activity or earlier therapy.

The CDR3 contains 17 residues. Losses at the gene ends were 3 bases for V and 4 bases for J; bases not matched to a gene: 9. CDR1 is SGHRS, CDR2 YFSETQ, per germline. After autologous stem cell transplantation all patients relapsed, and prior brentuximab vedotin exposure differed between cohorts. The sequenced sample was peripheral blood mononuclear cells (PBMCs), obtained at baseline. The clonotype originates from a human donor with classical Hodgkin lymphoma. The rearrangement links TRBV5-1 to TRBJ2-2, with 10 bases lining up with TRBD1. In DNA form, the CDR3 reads TGCGCCAGCAGCTACGGACAGGGGGGTCGTGGCACCGGGGAGCTGTTTTTT. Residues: CASSYGQGGRGTGELFF.